These T cell receptor beta chains were read from a single sample in a study of blood T cell repertoires in COVID-19. Clones were sequenced by immunoSEQ multiplex PCR, and TCRdb holds only the in-frame ones, with some missing. The data hold some 240,000 clones, with over 75% observed a single time. Sequenced input: peripheral blood. The receptors were gathered from a woman in her 70s with COVID-19, enrolled during active disease. CDR3s include the opening cysteine and the closing phenylalanine or tryptophan. The D gene is left open where the match is weak. Only some rows state a clone size, as once, few, many or a class for expanded clones.

d_call j_call clone_size v_call cdr3_aa cdr3_nt
TRBD1 TRBJ1-6 many TRBV10-3 CATDPGQNNSPLHF TGTGCCACAGACCCGGGACAGAATAATTCACCCCTCCACTTT
TRBD1 TRBJ1-5 NA TRBV9 CASSATGGAPGNQPQHF TGTGCCAGCAGCGCCACAGGGGGCGCCCCGGGCAATCAGCCCCAGCATTTT
TRBD2 TRBJ2-3 NA TRBV5-1 CASSLAAVTDTQYF TGCGCCAGCAGCCTAGCGGCAGTCACAGATACGCAGTATTTT
TRBD2 TRBJ2-3 once TRBV7-2 CASSLKTGGLRTDTQYF TGTGCCAGCAGCTTAAAAACGGGAGGGCTAAGGACAGATACGCAGTATTTT
TRBD2 TRBJ2-7 NA TRBV4-3 CASSQGNSGSNEQYF TGCGCCAGCAGCCAAGGGAATAGCGGGAGTAACGAGCAGTACTTC
TRBD1 TRBJ2-1 NA TRBV18 CASSPAIKGTGSYNEQFF TGTGCCAGCTCACCAGCAATCAAAGGGACAGGGTCCTACAATGAGCAGTTCTTC
NA TRBJ2-2 NA TRBV7-7 CASSLGRSGGSTGELFF TGTGCTAGCAGCTTAGGCCGCAGTGGGGGGAGCACCGGGGAGCTGTTTTTT
NA TRBJ2-3 NA TRBV2 CASIPTGGTDTQYF TGTGCCAGCATCCCGACGGGAGGCACAGATACGCAGTATTTT
TRBD1 TRBJ1-2 NA TRBV2 CASSKTGNGYTF TGTGCCAGCAGTAAGACAGGGAATGGCTACACCTTC
NA TRBJ1-2 NA TRBV3-1/TRBV3-2 CASRALGDIYGYTF TGTGCCAGCCGGGCGTTGGGGGACATCTATGGCTACACCTTC
TRBD1 TRBJ1-6 NA TRBV7-9 CASRGDRDNSPLHF TGTGCCAGCCGGGGTGACAGGGATAATTCACCCCTCCACTTT
NA TRBJ1-5 NA TRBV18 CASSEQASNQPQHF TGTGCCAGCTCAGAACAGGCGAGCAATCAGCCCCAGCATTTT
TRBD1 TRBJ2-3 NA TRBV5-1 CATQGDRETDTQYF TGCGCCACCCAAGGGGACAGGGAAACAGATACGCAGTATTTT
TRBD1 TRBJ1-2 NA TRBV7-2 CASSLGGTGGVYGYTF TGTGCCAGCAGCTTAGGGGGGACAGGGGGCGTCTATGGCTACACCTTC
TRBD1 TRBJ1-5 NA TRBV9 CASSPSDRDSRPQHF TGTGCCAGCAGCCCCTCGGACAGGGACTCTAGGCCCCAGCATTTT
NA TRBJ2-5 NA TRBV19 CASSIGPGPGEETQYF TGTGCCAGTAGTATAGGGCCAGGTCCGGGAGAGGAGACCCAGTACTTC
NA TRBJ2-5 NA TRBV19 CASSGDSQETQYF TGTGCCAGTAGTGGCGACAGCCAAGAGACCCAGTACTTC
NA TRBJ2-7 once TRBV23-1 CASMVPYALYEQYF TGCGCCAGCATGGTGCCCTACGCCCTCTACGAGCAGTACTTC
NA TRBJ2-7 NA TRBV18 CASSLPTGLTNEQYF TGTGCCAGCTCACTTCCGACAGGTTTGACCAACGAGCAGTACTTC
TRBD2 TRBJ2-7 NA TRBV4-1 CASSQDYFAGLAGDGYEQYF TGCGCCAGCAGCCAAGATTACTTCGCGGGACTAGCGGGAGATGGATACGAGCAGTACTTC
NA TRBJ1-2 NA TRBV6-4 CASSVASDSVVGGYTF TGTGCCAGCAGTGTCGCGTCGGACAGCGTGGTGGGTGGCTACACCTTC
TRBD2 TRBJ2-1 NA TRBV7-2 CASSLETSGGRSYNEQFF TGTGCCAGCAGCTTAGAGACTAGCGGGGGGCGCTCCTACAATGAGCAGTTCTTC
TRBD1 TRBJ2-7 NA TRBV5-1 CASSPLDRASYEQYF TGCGCCAGCAGCCCGTTGGACAGGGCATCCTACGAGCAGTACTTC
TRBD1 TRBJ2-7 NA TRBV5-6 CASSRDRTYEQYF TGTGCCAGCAGCCGGGACAGAACCTACGAGCAGTACTTC
NA TRBJ1-2 NA TRBV12-3/TRBV12-4 CASMGGNYGYTF TGTGCCAGCATGGGGGGGAACTATGGCTACACCTTC
NA TRBJ1-5 NA TRBV4-3 CASSQDPMGRQPQHF TGCGCCAGCAGCCAAGATCCGATGGGCCGACAGCCCCAGCATTTT
TRBD1 TRBJ2-1 NA TRBV29-1 CSVGQGAVNEQFF TGCAGCGTCGGACAGGGGGCGGTTAATGAGCAGTTCTTC
NA TRBJ2-1 NA TRBV7-2 CASSLGAGHEQFF TGTGCCAGCAGCTTAGGGGCGGGGCATGAGCAGTTCTTC
NA TRBJ2-7 NA TRBV11-3 CASSLDRRGEQYF TGTGCCAGCAGCTTAGATCGTAGAGGGGAGCAGTACTTC
TRBD1 TRBJ1-2 once TRBV5-4 CASRDRVGGYTF TGTGCCAGCAGGGACAGGGTGGGCGGCTACACCTTC
TRBD1 TRBJ2-2 NA TRBV19 CASSKQGVNTGELFF TGTGCCAGTAGCAAACAGGGGGTCAACACCGGGGAGCTGTTTTTT
NA TRBJ1-5 NA TRBV13 CASSSRSSNQPQHF TGTGCCAGCAGCTCCAGGTCTAGCAATCAGCCCCAGCATTTT
NA TRBJ2-1 NA TRBV18 CASSRNNEQFF TGTGCCAGCTCTCGTAACAATGAGCAGTTCTTC
TRBD2 TRBJ2-3 NA TRBV5-8 CASSLVGLGLAGYTDTQYF TGTGCCAGCAGCTTGGTTGGTCTGGGACTAGCGGGGTACACAGATACGCAGTATTTT
TRBD1 TRBJ1-6 NA TRBV7-3 CASSKGTGTGNSPLHF TGTGCCAGCAGCAAGGGGACCGGGACAGGGAATTCACCCCTCCACTTT
NA TRBJ2-6 NA TRBV5-4 CASRRRGGANVLTF TGTGCCAGCAGGAGACGGGGTGGGGCCAACGTCCTGACTTTC
NA TRBJ1-1 few TRBV7-3 CASSLMGGWSTEAFF TGTGCCAGCAGCTTAATGGGAGGATGGAGCACTGAAGCTTTCTTT
NA TRBJ2-7 NA TRBV6-2/TRBV6-3 CASSRRQASYEQYF TGTGCCAGCAGCCGAAGACAGGCCTCCTACGAGCAGTACTTC
NA TRBJ1-2 few TRBV21-1 CASSKSAITGFYGYTF TGTGCCAGCAGCAAATCGGCCATCACAGGGTTCTATGGCTACACCTTC
NA TRBJ2-1 NA TRBV11-2 CASSQGGDNRANEQFF TGTGCCAGCAGTCAGGGAGGGGACAATCGAGCCAATGAGCAGTTCTTC
TRBD1 TRBJ2-3 NA TRBV10-3 CATRTGGADTQYF TGTGCCACCCGAACAGGGGGCGCAGATACGCAGTATTTT
TRBD1 TRBJ2-2 NA TRBV3-1/TRBV3-2 CASSQVRGRTGELFF TGTGCCAGCAGCCAAGTCAGGGGGCGAACCGGGGAGCTGTTTTTT
NA TRBJ1-3 NA TRBV19 CASSIDISGNTIYF TGTGCCAGTAGTATTGACATCTCTGGAAACACCATATATTTT
TRBD1 TRBJ1-1 few TRBV5-8 CASSFGQGDEAFF TGTGCCAGCAGCTTCGGACAGGGCGACGAAGCTTTCTTT
TRBD2 TRBJ2-1 NA TRBV7-2 CASSTRLAGGNEQFF TGTGCCAGCAGCACCCGACTAGCGGGGGGAAATGAGCAGTTCTTC
NA TRBJ1-6 NA TRBV14 CASSQVQRPGNSPLHF TGTGCCAGCAGCCAAGTACAGCGCCCGGGGAATTCACCCCTCCACTTT
NA TRBJ2-4 NA TRBV21-1 CASSKVTRENIQYF TGTGCCAGCAGCAAAGTCACGAGGGAAAACATTCAGTACTTC
TRBD1 TRBJ2-5 once TRBV11-3 CASSLSGQFQETQYF TGTGCCAGCAGCTTATCGGGACAGTTCCAAGAGACCCAGTACTTC
NA TRBJ2-2 NA TRBV19 CASSITKNTGELFF TGTGCCAGTAGTATAACAAAGAACACCGGGGAGCTGTTTTTT
TRBD2 TRBJ2-1 NA TRBV10-3 CAIRTPFAGGYNEQFF TGTGCCATCAGGACCCCATTTGCGGGAGGTTACAATGAGCAGTTCTTC
TRBD1 TRBJ1-1 NA TRBV27 CASSSQGEGTEAFF TGTGCCAGCAGTTCCCAGGGGGAAGGCACTGAAGCTTTCTTT
TRBD2 TRBJ2-1 NA TRBV7-6 CASSSNVAGPSNEQFF TGTGCCAGCAGCTCAAACGTAGCGGGGCCCTCCAATGAGCAGTTCTTC
TRBD2 TRBJ2-7 NA TRBV4-3 CASSLTTSGTGEQYF TGCGCCAGCAGCCTGACGACTAGCGGGACAGGCGAGCAGTACTTC
TRBD1 TRBJ1-1 NA TRBV9 CASSVNLRTGENTEAFF TGTGCCAGCAGCGTCAATCTTCGGACAGGAGAAAACACTGAAGCTTTCTTT
NA TRBJ2-1 NA TRBV6-5 CASSSTGLHEQFF TGTGCCAGCAGCTCTACAGGGCTTCATGAGCAGTTCTTC
TRBD1 TRBJ1-6 NA TRBV6-6 CASSYQGQGTSPLHF TGTGCCAGCAGTTACCAAGGACAGGGGACTTCACCCCTCCACTTT